This TCR beta chain was obtained from a study of T cell repertoires in cytomegalovirus infection. Study context: CMV infection plus the matching HLA type was flagged by public TCR beta signatures.

Overall study results and limits: Across the ex vivo response, the dominant clonotypes were HLA-C-restricted CMV-specific TCR beta clonotypes. Public TCR beta family frequency separated CMV-and-HLA carriers, including in an independent cohort.

Germline V CDR1 and CDR2: SEHNR, FQNEAQ (reference sequence). The CDR3 has 15 residues. After removal of 5 bases from V and 6 bases from J, the junction contained 5 bases not matched to a gene. TCRdb passed the reads through MiXCR, listing each CDR3 protein once. The sample consists of around 430,000 distinct CDR3 sequences, roughly 42% of them appearing once. Of note for this clonotype: The antigen is undetermined.

The source is a human donor in good health (CMV status not recorded). Some clones in this sample may be carry-over from other donors' samples. Material: cultured PBMCs, obtained from culture after CMV antigen stimulation. The chain has TRBV7-9 and TRBJ2-2; 11 nucleotides line up with TRBD1. The CDR3 DNA follows: TGTGCCAGCAGCCCGGGACAGGGGGACTCCGGGGAGCTGTTTTTT. It encodes CASSPGQGDSGELFF.